Listed below are T cell receptor beta chains from one sample, sequenced in a study of T cells after yellow fever vaccination. TCRdb re-analysed the 5' RACE reads in MiXCR, keeping a single row per CDR3 protein. This table holds some 340,000 distinct CDR3 sequences, about 10% found once. Sequencing used CD4+ T cells sorted from PBMCs, obtained 45 days after the yellow fever booster vaccination. All receptors derive from a man between 18 and 35 years old who received the YFV17D yellow fever vaccine. Both conserved end residues are part of each CDR3. Each record gives: V gene, D gene, J gene, CDR3 protein. A D gene is named only where the DNA matches it firmly.

V: TRBV6-5; D: TRBD1; J: TRBJ1-2; CDR3: CASSRDSSNYGYTF
V: TRBV11-2; D: .; J: TRBJ2-3; CDR3: CASSLGPLTGTDTQYF
V: TRBV5-4; D: TRBD1; J: TRBJ1-1; CDR3: CASSRGQGLNTEAFF
V: TRBV2; D: .; J: TRBJ2-5; CDR3: CASLLSYQETQYF
V: TRBV15; D: .; J: TRBJ1-1; CDR3: CATSRIRNTEAFF
V: TRBV6-6; D: .; J: TRBJ2-3; CDR3: CASSHGVISTDTQYF
V: TRBV9; D: TRBD1; J: TRBJ2-2; CDR3: CASSVMGQGYGELFF
V: TRBV5-1; D: .; J: TRBJ1-2; CDR3: CASTPSTGYQGGYTF
V: TRBV19; D: .; J: TRBJ1-4; CDR3: CASSPPVEGSEKLFF
V: TRBV3-1; D: TRBD1; J: TRBJ1-2; CDR3: CASSHQGQGPYGYTF
V: TRBV3-1; D: .; J: TRBJ2-2; CDR3: CASSQDHFGRRELFF
V: TRBV5-1; D: TRBD2; J: TRBJ2-2; CDR3: CASSSYGVVAGSTGELFF
V: TRBV5-5; D: .; J: TRBJ1-3; CDR3: CASSHGSIGYTIYF
V: TRBV29-1; D: .; J: TRBJ1-2; CDR3: CSGRMGDGYTF
V: TRBV20-1; D: TRBD1; J: TRBJ1-5; CDR3: CSARADRAHGQPQHF
V: TRBV5-1; D: TRBD1; J: TRBJ1-1; CDR3: CASSRRTGRDTEAFF
V: TRBV20-1; D: TRBD1; J: TRBJ1-1; CDR3: CSASHAGQGGTEAFF
V: TRBV12-3/TRBV12-4; D: .; J: TRBJ1-1; CDR3: CASSFRGEAFF
V: TRBV7-2; D: .; J: TRBJ2-7; CDR3: CASAISYEQYF
V: TRBV12-3/TRBV12-4; D: .; J: TRBJ1-2; CDR3: CASSWDGSNRGYTF
V: TRBV15; D: .; J: TRBJ1-5; CDR3: CATSRAGGQPQHF
V: TRBV4-2; D: TRBD2; J: TRBJ2-3; CDR3: CATEWTSGGHTQYF
V: TRBV7-9; D: .; J: TRBJ2-3; CDR3: CASSSWTVGSDTQYF